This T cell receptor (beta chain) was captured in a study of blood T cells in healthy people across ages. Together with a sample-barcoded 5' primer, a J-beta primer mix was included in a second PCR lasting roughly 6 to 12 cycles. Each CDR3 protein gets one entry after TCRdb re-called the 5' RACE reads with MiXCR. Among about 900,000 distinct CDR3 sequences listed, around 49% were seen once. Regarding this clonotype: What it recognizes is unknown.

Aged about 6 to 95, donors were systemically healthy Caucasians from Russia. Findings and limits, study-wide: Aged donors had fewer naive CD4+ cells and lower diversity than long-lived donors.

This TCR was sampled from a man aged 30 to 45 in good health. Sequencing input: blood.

CDR3 sequence (DNA): TGCGCCAGCAGCCCGTCCGGGAACAGGGATTATTCACCCCTCCACTTT. Translating gives CASSPSGNRDYSPLHF. The rearrangement joins TRBV5-1 to TRBJ1-6; D may be TRBD1 (6 bases). The CDR3 spans 16 residues. V lost 4 bases and J 8 bases, leaving 19 bases between the germline ends. The germline gives CDR1 SGHRS, CDR2 YFSETQ.